The 27 T cell receptor beta chains below were found in one sample sequenced in a study of blood T cell repertoires in COVID-19 (dated by TCRdb to about 2020). Library preparation used the immunoSEQ multiplex PCR assay. This immuneACCESS table, as held by TCRdb, lists in-frame sequences with V and J called but not all clones. Of the missing ones, under half trace to an unresolved V gene in checked studies; the others have no known cause. The sample table lists 210,000 or so clones, around 86% of them with a count of one. Approximately 9% of the sample comes from the top ten. The sample was PBMCs or T cells enriched from blood (not recorded which). The source is a woman aged 50 to 60 with acute COVID-19.

This clone was detected once. The gene calls are TRBV27 and TRBJ1-1; a possible D gene is TRBD1 (5 bases). The length of the CDR3 is 14 residues. Germline CDR1 MNHEY, CDR2 SMNVEV (reference sequence). V shed 1 base and J shed 6 bases, with 12 bases lying between them. Here the CDR3 DNA reads TGTGCCAGCAGTTTATTGAGCCCGGGGGCTGAAGCTTTCTTT. Translating it yields CASSLLSPGAEAFF.

This clone was picked up a small number of times. V gene TRBV7-2 combines with J gene TRBJ2-7; tentative D call: TRBD1 (6 bases). With 3 bases removed from V and 3 bases from J, the gap between germline ends came to 9 bases. The length of the CDR3 is 13 residues. Germline values: CDR1 SGHTA, CDR2 FQGNSA. Here the CDR3 DNA reads TGTGCCAGCAGCTTGGGACACAGCTACGAGCAGTACTTC. This sequence encodes CASSLGHSYEQYF.

The chain combines TRBV29-1 with TRBJ2-3, with 10 positions matching TRBD1. The CDR3 loop spans 12 amino acids. Germline V gene sequence: CDR1 SQVTM, CDR2 ANQGSEA. The V and J ends lost 7 bases and 3 bases, in that order; junction bases with no gene match: 1. The CDR3 bases are TGCAGCGGGGGACAGGGGACAGATACGCAGTATTTT. Amino acid sequence: CSGGQGTDTQYF.

This chain connects TRBV4-3 to TRBJ1-6; 11 bases agree with TRBD1. The CDR3 has 21 amino acids. The V gene's germline CDR1 is LGHNA and CDR2 YSLEER. V gave up 3 bases and J gave up 0 bases; unmatched junction bases: 13. The CDR3 bases are TGCGCCAGCAGCCATTCCACCGGGACAGGGGGAAGGGGCTCCTATAATTCACCCCTCCACTTT. The encoded protein is CASSHSTGTGGRGSYNSPLHF.

The V call is TRBV5-1, the J call TRBJ2-1; D perhaps matches TRBD1 (5 bases). V lost 9 bases and J lost 0, with 16 bases in between. Germline V gene data show CDR1 as SGHRS and CDR2 as YFSETQ. The CDR3 spans 15 residues. The CDR3 protein is CATRNGDSSYNEQFF. The CDR3 DNA sequence: TGCGCCACCCGAAACGGAGACAGCTCCTACAATGAGCAGTTCTTC.

This chain connects TRBV19 to TRBJ1-5; weak D call: TRBD1 (5 bases). Trimming shortened V by 1 base and J by 1 base, and 8 bases separated the two germline ends. The CDR3 length is 15 residues. Per germline, CDR1 LNHDA and CDR2 SQIVND (reference sequence). The chain's CDR3 is CASSIAGLSNQPQHF. The CDR3 DNA follows: TGTGCCAGTAGTATAGCAGGGCTCAGCAATCAGCCCCAGCATTTT.

CDR3 coding DNA: TGCGCCAGCAGCCAAGGCTACTGGACAGGGGGAAATGAAAAACTGTTTTTT. As protein: CASSQGYWTGGNEKLFF. The genes are TRBV4-3 and TRBJ1-4; 10 positions match TRBD1. J was trimmed by 5 bases and V by 1 base; bases with no gene match: 7. Germline CDR1 LGHNA, CDR2 YSLEER. This CDR3 has 17 amino acids.

V gene TRBV30 combines with J gene TRBJ2-5, with TRBD2 as a possible D gene (5 bases). CDR3 size: 11 residues. V was clipped by 5 bases and J by 5 bases, with 9 bases between them. Germline V gene lookup returns CDR1 GTSNPN and CDR2 SVGIG (reference sequence). The CDR3 region is CAWERTETQYF. In nucleotides, the CDR3 is TGTGCCTGGGAGCGGACCGAGACCCAGTACTTC.

This chain joins TRBV7-2 and TRBJ2-3; 7 nucleotides align to TRBD1. CDR3 length: 15 amino acids. Germline trimming cut 1 base from V and 5 bases from J; bases unmatched to any gene: 6. Germline V gene sequence: CDR1 SGHTA, CDR2 FQGNSA. The DNA of the CDR3 is TGTGCCAGCAGCTTAGTGGGACAGTGGGGAGATACGCAGTATTTT. It is translated as CASSLVGQWGDTQYF.

This rearrangement joins TRBV28 to TRBJ1-4; D unclear. Deletions cut 5 bases from V and 7 bases from J, with 17 bases between. This CDR3 is 15 amino acids long. Germline loops: CDR1 MDHEN, CDR2 SYDVKM. This CDR3 reads CASSGSGPLGEKLFF. CDR3 coding DNA: TGTGCCAGCAGTGGCTCAGGTCCACTGGGTGAAAAACTGTTTTTT.

CDR3 nucleotide sequence: TGTGCCAGCAGCTTCGTGGGACTAGCGTCCCAAGAGACCCAGTACTTC. Amino acid sequence: CASSFVGLASQETQYF. The gene calls are TRBV7-2 and TRBJ2-5, with 10 bases matching TRBD2. Germline lookup yields CDR1 SGHTA and CDR2 FQGNSA. The CDR3 is 16 residues long. With 3 bases clipped from V and 1 base from J, the junction kept 5 bases outside the gene matches.

The V gene is TRBV19, the J gene TRBJ2-1, with D maybe TRBD2 (6 bases). Germline V CDR1 and CDR2: LNHDA, SQIVND (reference sequence). The CDR3 has 14 amino acids. Trimming stripped 3 bases from V and 9 bases from J, with 15 bases between. The CDR3: CASSMIRRAPEQFF. The CDR3, as DNA: TGTGCCAGTAGTATGATAAGGAGGGCCCCTGAGCAGTTCTTC.

The chain couples TRBV7-6 to TRBJ2-7; 11 bases are shared with TRBD2. The CDR3 spans 18 residues. V was pared by 1 base and J by 0 bases, with 8 bases of the junction left unmatched. Germline loops: CDR1 SGHVS, CDR2 FNYEAQ. CDR3 DNA sequence: TGTGCCAGCAGCTTAGTACCGGCTAGCGGGAGGAGCTCCTACGAGCAGTACTTC. Translated, it gives CASSLVPASGRSSYEQYF.

The chain is built from TRBV6-1 and TRBJ2-7; tentative D call: TRBD1 (5 bases). The germline CDR1 and CDR2 sequences are MNHNS and SASEGT. V was cut by 2 bases and J by 2 bases, with 13 bases left in between. The CDR3 extends over 15 amino acids. CDR3 sequence: CASSERQGKAYEQYF. CDR3 DNA sequence: TGTGCCAGCAGTGAACGCCAGGGAAAAGCCTACGAGCAGTACTTC.

V gene TRBV28 combines with J gene TRBJ2-7, with 7 bases identical to TRBD1. With 7 bases clipped from V and 2 bases from J, the junction kept 5 bases outside the gene matches. This CDR3 comprises 13 residues. Per germline, CDR1 MDHEN and CDR2 SYDVKM. The CDR3 DNA reads TGTGCCAGCAACCCACAGGGGCCCTACGAGCAGTACTTC. Protein: CASNPQGPYEQYF.

V is TRBV6-1 and J is TRBJ2-4; 14 bases line up with TRBD2. CDR1 and CDR2 from the germline V gene are MNHNS and SASEGT. V trimming: 1 base; J trimming: 8 bases; junction bases outside the gene matches: 1. CDR3 length: 15 amino acids. The CDR3 DNA reads TGTGCCAGCAGTGAAGGACTAGCGGGAGGGCACATTCAGTACTTC. This codes for CASSEGLAGGHIQYF.

The chain combines TRBV5-1 with TRBJ2-5; 9 bases line up with TRBD1. This CDR3 has 15 amino acids. Germline trimming cut 5 bases from V and 0 bases from J; bases unmatched to any gene: 5. Germline V lookup: CDR1 SGHRS, CDR2 YFSETQ. CDR3 sequence: CASRLTGGYQETQYF. As DNA, the CDR3 is TGCGCCAGCAGGCTGACAGGGGGGTACCAAGAGACCCAGTACTTC.

The rearrangement links TRBV10-3 to TRBJ2-1; 11 nucleotides line up with TRBD2. The junction had 3 bases not matched to a gene; V was cut back by 4 bases and J by 7 bases. CDR1 and CDR2 (germline): ENHRY, SYGVKD. The CDR3 loop spans 14 amino acids. The CDR3 bases are TGTGCCATCAGTGTGGGGACTAGCGGAAATGAGCAGTTCTTC. Its translation is CAISVGTSGNEQFF.

J is TRBJ1-5 and V is TRBV4-1; 10 nucleotides agree with TRBD1. Germline lookup yields CDR1 MGHRA and CDR2 YSYEKL. The CDR3 consists of 17 residues. V shed 2 bases, J shed 0 bases, and the junction held 4 bases outside the gene matches. CDR3 sequence (DNA): TGCGCCAGCAGCCAACTGGGGACAGGGGATAGCAATCAGCCCCAGCATTTT. This sequence encodes CASSQLGTGDSNQPQHF.

The CDR3 region is CASSSSPTGTFYTEAFF. In nucleotides, the CDR3 is TGTGCCAGCAGCTCCAGCCCGACAGGTACCTTCTACACTGAAGCTTTCTTT. The J gene is TRBJ1-1, the V gene TRBV11-3, with TRBD1 as a possible D gene (6 bases). V was clipped by 4 bases and J by 3 bases, with 21 bases between them. This CDR3 is 17 amino acids long. Looked up from germline, CDR1 is SGHNT and CDR2 is YENEEA.

The chain couples TRBV7-3 to TRBJ2-7; 7 nucleotides match TRBD1. CDR1 and CDR2 (germline): SGHTA, FQGTGA. The junction had 5 bases not matched to a gene; V was cut back by 3 bases and J by 6 bases. This CDR3 is built from 13 residues. Here the CDR3 reads CASSFGQAGEQYF. The CDR3 nucleotides are TGTGCCAGCAGCTTCGGACAGGCGGGCGAGCAGTACTTC.

The chain uses TRBV7-2 and TRBJ2-7; 8 bases are a match to TRBD1. V lost 6 bases and J lost 0; bases outside the gene matches: 4. CDR3 length equals 14 residues. CDR1 is SGHTA, CDR2 FQGNSA, per germline. DNA of the CDR3: TGTGCCAGCAGTCAGGACAGGGCCTCCTACGAGCAGTACTTC. Translating it yields CASSQDRASYEQYF.

CDR3 bases: TGTGCCAGCAGCCAACGGGCGGGAGCAGCCGGGGAGCTGTTTTTT. Its translation: CASSQRAGAAGELFF. The V call is TRBV3-1 (or the pseudogene TRBV3-2), the J call TRBJ2-2, with 7 bases lining up with TRBD2. Trimming cost V 2 bases and J 6 bases; bases outside gene matches: 6. Germline-derived CDR1 and CDR2 are LGHDT and YNNKEL (reference sequence). The CDR3 runs 15 residues.

This clone has ten or more counts. In DNA, the CDR3 is TGTGCCAGCAGTCCCATGGGGGGTTTGGCTTTCTTT. Protein product: CASSPMGGLAFF. The chain combines TRBV12-3 or TRBV12-4 with TRBJ1-1; tentative D call: TRBD1 (5 bases). With 5 bases removed from V and 11 bases from J, the gap between germline ends came to 15 bases. The CDR3 length is 12 residues.

The chain links TRBV5-1 to TRBJ1-2, with 8 bases that match TRBD1. The ends lost 3 bases at V and 3 bases at J; junction bases unmatched: 4. The CDR3 loop spans 14 amino acids. Germline CDR1 SGHRS, CDR2 YFSETQ. The CDR3 sequence is CASSWTGSDYGYTF. CDR3 in DNA: TGCGCCAGCAGCTGGACAGGGTCGGACTATGGCTACACCTTC.

V is TRBV7-9 and J is TRBJ1-2, with D possibly matching TRBD1 (6 bases). CDR3 size: 14 residues. Germline-derived CDR1 and CDR2 are SEHNR and FQNEAQ (reference sequence). Trimming took 5 bases from V and 8 from J, leaving 18 bases between them. The CDR3 spells CASSPAGQGLGYTF. The CDR3 region has the DNA TGTGCCAGCAGCCCAGCGGGGCAGGGGCTGGGCTACACCTTC.

The chain recombines TRBV7-9 with TRBJ2-7, with D possibly being TRBD2 (7 bases). CDR1 and CDR2 (germline): SEHNR, FQNEAQ (reference sequence). The CDR3 is made up of 16 amino acids. Trimming left V 2 bases short and J 3 bases short, with 17 bases between. CDR3: CASSLTHARGGYEQYF. The CDR3 nucleotides are TGTGCCAGCAGCTTAACCCATGCGAGGGGGGGCTACGAGCAGTACTTC.